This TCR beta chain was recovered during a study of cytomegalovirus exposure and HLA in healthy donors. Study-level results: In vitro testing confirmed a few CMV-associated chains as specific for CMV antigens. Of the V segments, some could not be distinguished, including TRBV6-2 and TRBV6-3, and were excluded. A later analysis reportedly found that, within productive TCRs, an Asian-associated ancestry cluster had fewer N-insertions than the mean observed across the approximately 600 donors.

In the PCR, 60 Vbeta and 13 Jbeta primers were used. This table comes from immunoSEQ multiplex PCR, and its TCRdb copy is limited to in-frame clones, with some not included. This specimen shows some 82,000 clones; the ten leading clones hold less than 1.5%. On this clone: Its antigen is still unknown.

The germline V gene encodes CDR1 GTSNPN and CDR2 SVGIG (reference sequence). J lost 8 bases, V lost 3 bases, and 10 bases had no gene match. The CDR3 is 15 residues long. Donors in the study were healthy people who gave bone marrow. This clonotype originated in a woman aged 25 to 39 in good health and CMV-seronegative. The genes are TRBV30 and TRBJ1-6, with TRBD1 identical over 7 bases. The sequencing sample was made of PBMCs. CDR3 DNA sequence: TGTGCCTGGAGGCCTCCGGGACAGACGGATTCACCCCTCCACTTT. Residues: CAWRPPGQTDSPLHF.